This T cell receptor beta chain is from a study of blood T cell repertoires in COVID-19. Sequencing used immunoSEQ multiplex PCR; TCRdb keeps in-frame clones, though not all of them. The table includes 250,000 to 350,000 clones, 70% to 90% detected once. Sequencing used PBMCs or T cells enriched from blood (not recorded which). The receptor was isolated from a woman aged 25 to 39 who had recovered from COVID-19.

The DNA of the CDR3 is TGCAGCGTTCATCAGGGGACCCTGAACACTGAAGCTTTCTTT. This gives the protein CSVHQGTLNTEAFF. The chain combines TRBV29-1 with TRBJ1-1; tentatively, D is TRBD1 (6 bases). The CDR3 is made up of 14 amino acids. Germline V gene data show CDR1 as SQVTM and CDR2 as ANQGSEA. The V end lost 5 bases, the J end lost 0 bases, and 13 bases lay between the germline ends. The complete variable domain, with remaining parts taken from reference TRBV29-1 and TRBJ1-1, reads SAVISQKPSRDICQRGTSLTIQCQVDSQVTMMFWYRQQPGQSLTLIATANQGSEATYESGFVIDKFPISRPNLTFSTLTVSNMSPEDSSIYLCSVHQGTLNTEAFFGQGTRLTVV.